This TCR beta chain stems from a study of cytomegalovirus exposure and HLA in healthy donors. Study outcomes and limitations: Rare TCR sequences dominated, though some public TCRs recurred in many donors. In a later analysis, specific HLA alleles were associated with 15,000 to 20,000 TCR beta sequences at a 0.05 false discovery rate. TCR beta chain V- and J-gene trimming was linked, in a later analysis, to a missense variant in DCLRE1C.

The germline gives CDR1 KGHSH, CDR2 LQKENI. Trimming shortened V by 5 bases and J by 0 bases, and 11 bases separated the two germline ends. The CDR3 consists of 15 residues. Remarks on this clone: Its antigen remains unknown.

The PCR was carried out with 60 Vbeta primers and 13 Jbeta primers. Data came from immunoSEQ multiplex PCR; TCRdb stores just in-frame clones and leaves some out. The sample has 95,000 to 110,000 clones; nearly 80% are singletons. This receptor was obtained from a man aged 55-75 years in good health and CMV-seropositive. The chain combines TRBV18 with TRBJ2-1; weak D call: TRBD1 (5 bases). Input material: PBMCs. The CDR3 nucleotides read TGTGCCAGCTCAATTCAGGGTTACTCCTACAATGAGCAGTTCTTC. Its translation: CASSIQGYSYNEQFF.